This TCR beta chain was sequenced in a study of OX40 agonist ivuxolimab in advanced cancers. Study details: Patients were treated with ivuxolimab, an agonistic anti-OX40 (CD134) antibody. Every 2 weeks, patients got intravenous ivuxolimab at one of six dose levels (0.01-10 mg/kg). Patients were under 90% male with ages roughly 20 to 85, mean about 65.

Profiling relied on immunoSEQ multiplex PCR, and the TCRdb table lists in-frame clones only, not all of them. Of 49,000 or so clones listed, roughly 89% are singletons. In germline, CDR1 is MDHEN, CDR2 SYDVKM. Trimming cost V 5 bases and J 6 bases, with 8 bases left between them. The CDR3 is 12 residues long. The receptor was derived from an adult with an advanced solid tumor such as melanoma, head and neck, liver or kidney cancer. The sample consisted of CD4+ or CD8+ T cells sorted from blood, taken in a trial of the OX40 agonist ivuxolimab. This sequence joins TRBV28 and TRBJ1-5; D gene uncertain. CDR3 sequence (DNA): TGTGCCAGCAGTGTCAGGAGTCAGCCCCAGCATTTT. Protein product: CASSVRSQPQHF.